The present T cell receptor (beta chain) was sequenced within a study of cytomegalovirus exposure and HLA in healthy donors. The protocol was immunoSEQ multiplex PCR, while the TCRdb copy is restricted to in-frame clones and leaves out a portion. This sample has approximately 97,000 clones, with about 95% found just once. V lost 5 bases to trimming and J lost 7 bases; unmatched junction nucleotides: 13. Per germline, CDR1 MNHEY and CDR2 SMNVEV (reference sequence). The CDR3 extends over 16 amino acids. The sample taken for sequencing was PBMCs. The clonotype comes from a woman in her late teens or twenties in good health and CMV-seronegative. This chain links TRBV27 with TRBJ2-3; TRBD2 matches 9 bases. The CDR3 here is CASSPAGGRRLNTQYF. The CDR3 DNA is TGTGCCAGCAGTCCCGCGGGAGGGAGACGTCTGAATACGCAGTATTTT.